Listed here are 8 T cell receptor beta chains from one sample, sequenced in a study of OX40 agonist ivuxolimab in advanced cancers. Profiled with immunoSEQ multiplex PCR; TCRdb holds only in-frame clones, not every one. The data contain around 80,000 clones, about 88% of them singletons. Sequences were derived from CD4+ or CD8+ T cells sorted from blood, sampled in a trial of the OX40 agonist ivuxolimab. All receptors derive from an adult with an advanced solid tumor such as melanoma, head and neck, liver or kidney cancer.

The chain uses TRBV7-6 and TRBJ1-4; 9 bases align to TRBD1. This CDR3 has 15 amino acids. Unmatched junction bases numbered 6, after V lost 5 bases and J lost 5 bases. From germline, CDR1 is SGHVS and CDR2 FNYEAQ. DNA of the CDR3: TGTGCCAGCAGCAACGGACAGGGGAGGAATGAAAAACTGTTTTTT. It codes for CASSNGQGRNEKLFF.

This chain uses TRBV19 with TRBJ1-3; maybe TRBD1 (6 bases). The CDR3 runs to 15 residues. The germline gives CDR1 LNHDA, CDR2 SQIVND (reference sequence). V lost 3 bases and J lost 0, with 9 bases in between. In DNA form, the CDR3 reads TGTGCCAGTAGTATTCAGGGGAGCTCTGGAAACACCATATATTTT. Amino acids: CASSIQGSSGNTIYF. The full variable domain, completed using reference TRBV19 and TRBJ1-3, is DGGITQSPKYLFRKEGQNVTLSCEQNLNHDAMYWYRQDPGQGLRLIYYSQIVNDFQKGDIAEGYSVSREKKESFPLTVTSAQKNPTAFYLCASSIQGSSGNTIYFGEGSWLTVV.

This sequence joins TRBV2 and TRBJ2-2; 8 nucleotides align to TRBD2. Losses at the gene ends were 6 bases for V and 0 bases for J; bases not matched to a gene: 3. The germline V gene has CDR1 SNHLY and CDR2 FYNNEI. CDR3 length equals 15 residues. The CDR3 protein is CASRQLAANTGELFF. CDR3 sequence (DNA): TGTGCCAGCAGACAACTAGCGGCGAACACCGGGGAGCTGTTTTTT.

The CDR3 is CASSSRDSKKLFF. DNA of the CDR3: TGTGCCAGCAGCTCAAGAGACAGCAAAAAACTGTTTTTT. This chain joins TRBV7-6 and TRBJ1-4; weak D call: TRBD1 (5 bases). Between the trimmed V and J ends, which lost 4 bases and 9 bases, there was a span of 12 bases. In germline, CDR1 is SGHVS, CDR2 FNYEAQ. CDR3 length: 13 residues.

The chain links TRBV19 to TRBJ1-2, with 9 nucleotides matching TRBD1. Germline CDR1 is LNHDA and CDR2 is SQIVND (reference sequence). J lost 5 bases, V lost 7 bases, and 8 bases had no gene match. This CDR3 spans 14 amino acids. The CDR3 nucleotides are TGTGCCAGTAAACACACAGGGGGCTCGTATGGCTACACCTTC. Residues: CASKHTGGSYGYTF.

This chain links TRBV9 with TRBJ2-1; D is undetermined. CDR1 is SGDLS and CDR2 is YYNGEE in the germline V gene. Trimming cost V 0 bases and J 8 bases, with 15 bases left between them. The CDR3 is 15 amino acids. The CDR3 DNA sequence: TGTGCCAGCAGCGTAGATCGCGGTTGGTGGTATGAGCAGTTCTTC. Its translation: CASSVDRGWWYEQFF.

The chain combines TRBV13 with TRBJ1-6, with 7 nucleotides matching TRBD1. Looked up from germline, CDR1 is PRHDT and CDR2 is FYEKMQ (reference sequence). The J segment lost 3 bases and the V segment lost 5 bases, leaving 7 bases of the junction unmatched. The CDR3 has 16 residues. The DNA for the CDR3 is TGTGCCAGCAGCCGAGAGGACAGGAGCTATAATTCACCCCTCCACTTT. As protein: CASSREDRSYNSPLHF. Full variable domain (missing parts from reference TRBV13 and TRBJ1-6): AAGVIQSPRHLIKEKRETATLKCYPIPRHDTVYWYQQGPGQDPQFLISFYEKMQSDKGSIPDRFSAQQFSDYHSELNMSSLELGDSALYFCASSREDRSYNSPLHFGNGTRLTVT.

The rearrangement joins TRBV7-2 to TRBJ2-3, with 7 bases lining up with TRBD2. V was clipped by 3 bases and J by 0 bases; unmatched bases: 3. This CDR3 comprises 15 residues. Per the germline V gene, CDR1 is SGHTA and CDR2 is FQGNSA. CDR3 nucleotide sequence: TGTGCCAGCAGCTTCAGCGGGGAAAGCACAGATACGCAGTATTTT. This gives the protein CASSFSGESTDTQYF.